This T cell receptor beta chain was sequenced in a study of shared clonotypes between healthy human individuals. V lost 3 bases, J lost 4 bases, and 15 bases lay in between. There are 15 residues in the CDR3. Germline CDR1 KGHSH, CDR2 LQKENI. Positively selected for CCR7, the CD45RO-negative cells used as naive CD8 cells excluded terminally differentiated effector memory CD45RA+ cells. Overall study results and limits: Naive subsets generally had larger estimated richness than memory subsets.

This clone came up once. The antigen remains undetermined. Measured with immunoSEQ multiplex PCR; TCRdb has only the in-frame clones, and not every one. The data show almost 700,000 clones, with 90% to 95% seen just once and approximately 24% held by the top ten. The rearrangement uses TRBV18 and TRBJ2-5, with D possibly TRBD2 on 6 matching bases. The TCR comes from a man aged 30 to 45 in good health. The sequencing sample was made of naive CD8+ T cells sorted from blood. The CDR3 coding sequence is TGTGCCAGCTCACCCCTGGAACGGGAGAGAGAGACCCAGTACTTC. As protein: CASSPLERERETQYF.